The clone carrying this T cell receptor beta chain was counted once. The sample belongs to a study of blood T cell repertoires in COVID-19. This CDR3 comprises 15 residues. Germline CDR1 is KGHSH and CDR2 is LQKENI. J gave up 4 bases and V 3 bases, and 8 bases lay outside the gene matches. This table comes from immunoSEQ multiplex PCR, and its TCRdb copy is limited to in-frame clones, with some not included. Among about 18,000 clones listed, around nine tenths were seen once. The receptor was derived from a man aged 40-49 years with active COVID-19. The specimen sequenced was peripheral blood. The rearrangement uses TRBV18 and TRBJ1-2, with TRBD1 matching 7 bases. The CDR3 DNA reads as TGTGCCAGCTCACCCCTAGGACAGGACCTCTATGGCTACACCTTC. It codes for CASSPLGQDLYGYTF.